This record looks at one T cell receptor beta chain sequence and its context. There were only Caucasian adults among the donors, and all lived in Nashville, Tennessee. A split of CD4+ cells into CD45RA+ naive and CD45RA-negative memory subsets was performed. J was trimmed by 4 bases and V by 2 bases; bases with no gene match: 8. Germline CDR1 is MGHDK and CDR2 is SYGVNS. This CDR3 contains 16 residues. The deep-level immunoSEQ assay was used. TCRdb keeps only in-frame clones here, not all; method: immunoSEQ multiplex PCR. The table includes 2 million to 2.5 million clones, 85% to 95% detected once. The source of the sample is a study of shared clonotypes between healthy human individuals.

This clonotype was sampled from a man aged 18 to 29 in good health. Some clones in this sample may be carry-over from other donors' samples. The chain combines TRBV25-1 with TRBJ2-1, with 7 bases lining up with TRBD2. Sequenced material: naive CD4+ T cells from PBMCs. Subset indicated: CD45RA+ positively selected. CDR3 sequence reads: CASSERAGASYNEQFF. The DNA of the CDR3 is TGTGCCAGCAGTGAAAGGGCGGGAGCGTCTTACAATGAGCAGTTCTTC.